This TCR beta chain was found in a study of T cell clonality in common variable immunodeficiency. Points from the study as a whole: In common variable immunodeficiency, TCR beta chains reportedly carried fewer deletions and N-nucleotide insertions. CVID subjects had higher TCRbeta clonality than healthy controls, most marked in about a third.

Control and CVID samples contributed equal amounts of genomic DNA. Produced via immunoSEQ multiplex PCR; TCRdb's table is partial and in-frame only. In total the sample includes 35,000 or so clones, none of them seen once. Germline V gene lookup returns CDR1 KGHSH and CDR2 LQKENI. The V segment lost 1 base and the J segment 3 bases; nucleotides outside the gene matches: 3. CDR3 length: 15 residues. Only a few counts were recorded for this clone. Its antigen is currently unknown. Read data end 3 residues before the CDR3 end; the end is taken from the germline J gene. The clonotype was recovered from a human donor with common variable immunodeficiency. The chain is built from TRBV18 and TRBJ1-3; 7 positions agree with TRBD1. The material sequenced was peripheral blood mononuclear cells. CDR3 sequence: CASSPRDRVGNTIYF. The sequenced CDR3 bases are TGTGCCAGCTCACCACGAGACAGGGTTGGAAACACC.